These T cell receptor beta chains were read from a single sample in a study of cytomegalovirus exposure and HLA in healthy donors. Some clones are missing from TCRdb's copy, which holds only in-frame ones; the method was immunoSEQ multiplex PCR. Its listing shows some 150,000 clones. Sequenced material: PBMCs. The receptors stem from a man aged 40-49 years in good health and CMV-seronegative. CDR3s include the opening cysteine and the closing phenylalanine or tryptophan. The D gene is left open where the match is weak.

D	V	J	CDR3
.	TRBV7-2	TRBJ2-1	CASSLSTAINEQFF
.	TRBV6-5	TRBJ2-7	CASSYSGEEAYF
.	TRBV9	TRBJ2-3	CASSVATGLASTDTQYF
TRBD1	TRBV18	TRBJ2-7	CASSPRGHSSYEQYF
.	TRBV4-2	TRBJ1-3	CASSRPGVEVGNTIYF
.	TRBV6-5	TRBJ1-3	CASSPGIGGGNTIYF
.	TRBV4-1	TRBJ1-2	CASSQESARNYGYTF
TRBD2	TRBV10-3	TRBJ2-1	CAISGRSLAGDYSYNEQFF
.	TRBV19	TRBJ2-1	CASSFNRDLYNEQFF
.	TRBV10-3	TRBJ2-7	CATVADSNYEQYF
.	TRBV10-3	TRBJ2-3	CAISEGLSTDTQYF
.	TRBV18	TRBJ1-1	CASSPITGYMEAFF
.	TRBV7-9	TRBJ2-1	CASSLSGTNNEQFF
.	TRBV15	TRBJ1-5	CATSRTGNNQPQHF
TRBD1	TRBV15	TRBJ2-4	CATSRAQGVSGIQYF
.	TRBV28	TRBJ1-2	CASSFGANYGYTF
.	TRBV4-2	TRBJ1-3	CASSQETRPSGNTIYF
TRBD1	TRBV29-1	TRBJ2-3	CSVPPGQMDSFSTDTQYF
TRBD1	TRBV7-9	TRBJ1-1	CASSIQGANEAFF
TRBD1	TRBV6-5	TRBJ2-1	CASSYGTGAPYNEQFF
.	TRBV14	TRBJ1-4	CASSPGGKGSEKLFF
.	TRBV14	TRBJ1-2	CASSLGQTYGYTF
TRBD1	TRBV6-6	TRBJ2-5	CASSRPGQSQETQYF
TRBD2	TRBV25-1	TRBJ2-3	CASSGGSGAQGDTQYF
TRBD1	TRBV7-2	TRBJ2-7	CASSTGTVAEQYF
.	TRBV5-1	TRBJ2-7	CASSRSQGYEQYF
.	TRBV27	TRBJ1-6	CASSESGNVYNSPLHF
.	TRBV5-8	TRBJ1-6	CASSGLSSPLHF
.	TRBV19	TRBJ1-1	CASRRSAGRTEAFF
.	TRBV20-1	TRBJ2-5	CSAPREETQYF
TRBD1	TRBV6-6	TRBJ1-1	CASSYKGWDRGGAFF
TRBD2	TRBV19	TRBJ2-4	CASSNPTGTRLYF
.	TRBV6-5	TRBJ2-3	CASSYSPGRDTQYF
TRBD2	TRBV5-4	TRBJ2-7	CASSPGPRGASSYEQYF
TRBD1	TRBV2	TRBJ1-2	CASSERYTGTGLYGYTF
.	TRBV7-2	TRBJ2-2	CASSLVYTNTGELFF
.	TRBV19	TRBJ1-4	CASSIRTAINEKLFF
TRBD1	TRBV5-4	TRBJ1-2	CASSPRDRYGYTF
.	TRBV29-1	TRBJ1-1	CSVERGVNTEAFF
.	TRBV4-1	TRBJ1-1	CASSQESNLINTEAFF
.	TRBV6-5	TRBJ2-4	CASSSDRKNIQYF